This entry lists 26 T cell receptor beta chains sequenced from one sample in a study of T cells in Graves' hyperthyroidism and ophthalmopathy. Amplified TCR beta CDR3 regions derived from RNA transcripts. The TCR CDR3 first-round RT-PCR relied on the HTBI primer set. TCRdb independently ran MiXCR on the multiplex PCR reads; one entry per CDR3 protein. Of 400,000 to 600,000 distinct CDR3 sequences listed, less than 25% are singletons. The sequenced material came from blood. The origin of the receptors is a man between 18 and 35 years old with Graves' hyperthyroidism.

The chain couples TRBV7-2 to TRBJ1-1, with D uncertain. Deletions cut 3 bases from V and 1 base from J, with 9 bases between. The CDR3 is made up of 14 amino acids. The germline V gene encodes CDR1 SGHTA and CDR2 FQGNSA. The CDR3 nucleotides read TGTGCCAGCAGCTTCAGGTTGTCGAACACTGAAGCTTTCTTT. Protein product: CASSFRLSNTEAFF.

This clonotype was seen repeatedly, ten times or more. CDR3 region: CASSSGTGKETQYF. CDR3 nucleotide sequence: TGTGCCAGCAGCTCCGGGACAGGAAAAGAGACCCAGTACTTC. This sequence joins TRBV7-6 and TRBJ2-5; 8 positions match TRBD1. CDR1 and CDR2 from the germline V gene are SGHVS and FNYEAQ. The CDR3 covers 14 residues. V lost 4 bases, J lost 3 bases, and 4 bases stayed unmatched. The entire variable domain, with the rest obtained from reference TRBV7-6 and TRBJ2-5, is as follows: GAGVSQSPRYKVTKRGQDVALRCDPISGHVSLYWYRQALGQGPEFLTYFNYEAQQDKSGLPNDRFSAERPEGSISTLTIQRTEQRDSAMYRCASSSGTGKETQYFGPGTRLLVL.

This clonotype turned up a few times. A much larger clonotype is one base distant, so this may be a read error. This chain uses TRBV12-3 or TRBV12-4 with TRBJ1-5; TRBD1 is a possible D gene (5 bases). This CDR3 comprises 14 residues. The CDR3 DNA is TGTGCCAGCAGTTTAGGACAGATCAATCAGCCCCAGCAGTTT. It codes for CASSLGQINQPQQF.

This clonotype was observed many times. V usage is TRBV5-4 and J usage is TRBJ2-2, with TRBD1 identical over 12 bases. The CDR3 is 15 residues long. J gave up 5 bases and V 6 bases, and 5 bases lay outside the gene matches. Germline lookup yields CDR1 SGHNT and CDR2 YYREEE (reference sequence). CDR3 region: CASTGTGGSTGELFF. CDR3 DNA sequence: TGTGCCAGCACCGGGACAGGGGGCTCGACCGGGGAGCTGTTTTTT.

This clonotype was observed at least ten times. The gene calls are TRBV10-1 and TRBJ1-1; unclear D gene. This CDR3 is built from 13 residues. CDR1 and CDR2 from the germline V gene are WNHNN and SYGVQD (reference sequence). Trimming took 8 bases from V and 0 from J, leaving 10 bases between them. CDR3 sequence: CASGNSMNTEAFF. The CDR3 DNA follows: TGCGCCAGCGGTAATTCGATGAACACTGAAGCTTTCTTT.

This clonotype was found many times. This chain uses TRBV6-2 or TRBV6-3 with TRBJ2-5; D ambiguous. The germline V gene has CDR1 MNHEY and CDR2 SVGEGT. V was pared by 7 bases and J by 3 bases, with 12 bases between. The CDR3 length is 13 residues. CDR3 sequence reads: CASIERAKETQYF. The CDR3 nucleotides read TGTGCCAGCATCGAGAGAGCGAAAGAGACCCAGTACTTC.

The chain combines TRBV6-2 or TRBV6-3 with TRBJ2-6, with TRBD2 matching 9 bases. The CDR3 length is 15 residues. Germline V gives CDR1 MNHEY, CDR2 SVGEGT. With V trimmed by 7 bases and J by 4 bases, 5 bases remained unmatched. The CDR3 DNA is TGTGCCAGCATCGAGCGGGGGGCCGGGGCCAACGTCCTGACTTTC. Protein product: CASIERGAGANVLTF.

This chain joins TRBV10-2 and TRBJ1-5; 10 nucleotides agree with TRBD1. Unmatched junction bases numbered 8, after V lost 8 bases and J lost 7 bases. Germline CDR1 reads WSHSY; CDR2 reads SAAADI. The CDR3 covers 14 residues. The CDR3 DNA sequence: TGCGCCAGCCGACCGGGACAGGGGATCCAGCCCCAGCATTTT. This sequence encodes CASRPGQGIQPQHF.

Only a few counts were recorded for this clonotype. The chain employs TRBV4-2 and TRBJ2-7; D is unclear. The CDR3 length is 14 residues. Trimming took 3 bases from V and 0 from J, leaving 9 bases between them. Germline V CDR1 and CDR2: LGHNA, YNFKEQ. The CDR3 bases are TGTGCCAGCAGCCACACCCGCATCTCCTACGAGCAGTACTTC. Translating it yields CASSHTRISYEQYF.

The J gene is TRBJ1-6, the V gene TRBV7-3; D might be TRBD1 (5 bases). This CDR3 has 16 residues. Trimming left V 5 bases short and J 5 bases short, with 16 bases between. Germline CDR1 and CDR2: SGHTA and FQGTGA. CDR3 coding DNA: TGTGCCAGCAGCATGGGGACTTGGATAAATAATTCACCCCTCCACTTT. It is translated as CASSMGTWINNSPLHF.

This clonotype was counted a few times. V gene TRBV6-5 combines with J gene TRBJ1-3, with D maybe TRBD1 (5 bases). There are 14 residues in the CDR3. Germline V gene data show CDR1 as MNHEY and CDR2 as SVGAGI. Between the trimmed V and J ends, which lost 0 bases and 9 bases, there was a span of 12 bases. The DNA for the CDR3 is TGTGCCAGCAGTTACTCGTCCGGGGACGGCACCATATATTTT. Protein sequence: CASSYSSGDGTIYF.

This clonotype was seen many times. V gene TRBV5-5 combines with J gene TRBJ1-2; D unclear. Trimming shortened V by 1 base and J by 8 bases, and 15 bases separated the two germline ends. Germline V lookup: CDR1 SGHKS, CDR2 YYEKEE (reference sequence). CDR3 length: 14 residues. The CDR3 bases are TGTGCCAGCAGCTTGAGATACTCCCGGGCAGGCTACACCTTC. Its translation is CASSLRYSRAGYTF.

This clonotype has at least ten counts. This chain joins TRBV5-1 and TRBJ1-3; no definite D call. Germline CDR1 is SGHRS and CDR2 is YFSETQ. The V gene lost 4 bases and the J gene lost 0 bases, with 8 bases spanning the gap. The CDR3 extends over 14 amino acids. In DNA, the CDR3 is TGCGCCAGCAGCCCGCAGCACTCTGGAAACACCATATATTTT. Residues: CASSPQHSGNTIYF.

This clonotype was recorded at least ten times. The J gene is TRBJ2-7, the V gene TRBV6-1, with D possibly TRBD1 on 7 matching bases. V was cut by 10 bases and J by 2 bases, with 15 bases left in between. Looked up from germline, CDR1 is MNHNS and CDR2 is SASEGT. This CDR3 spans 13 amino acids. The CDR3 sequence: CATGGTVAYEQYF. DNA for the CDR3: TGTGCCACTGGGGGGACAGTAGCCTACGAGCAGTACTTC.

This clonotype was seen repeatedly, ten times or more. The chain links TRBV2 to TRBJ2-5; tentative D call: TRBD2 (5 bases). From germline, CDR1 is SNHLY and CDR2 FYNNEI. The V and J ends lost 1 base and 2 bases respectively, with 11 bases between them. The CDR3 consists of 15 residues. The CDR3 DNA is TGTGCCAGCAGTGAAGACTGGACTGGACAAGAGACCCAGTACTTC. As protein: CASSEDWTGQETQYF. Full variable domain (missing parts from reference TRBV2 and TRBJ2-5): EPEVTQTPSHQVTQMGQEVILRCVPISNHLYFYWYRQILGQKVEFLVSFYNNEISEKSEIFDDQFSVERPDGSNFTLKIRSTKLEDSAMYFCASSEDWTGQETQYFGPGTRLLVL.

This clonotype was recorded many times. The CDR3 sequence is CASTYWGLETQYF. DNA for the CDR3: TGTGCCAGCACTTATTGGGGCCTGGAGACCCAGTACTTC. V usage is TRBV12-3 or TRBV12-4 and J usage is TRBJ2-5; possibly TRBD1 for D (5 bases). This CDR3 region has 13 residues. V shed 7 bases and J shed 5 bases, with 14 bases lying between them.

V gene TRBV7-9 combines with J gene TRBJ1-6; possibly TRBD1 for D (5 bases). Germline lookup yields CDR1 SEHNR and CDR2 FQNEAQ (reference sequence). V lost 3 bases, J lost 10 bases, and 16 bases lay in between. This CDR3 is 15 amino acids long. CDR3 sequence (DNA): TGTGCCAGCAGCTTTGCAGGGAATGGTATATCACCCCTCCACTTT. Translation gives CASSFAGNGISPLHF.

In its sample, this clonotype was seen many times. The gene calls are TRBV28 and TRBJ2-7; 7 bases fit TRBD2. Germline CDR1 is MDHEN and CDR2 is SYDVKM. Unmatched junction bases numbered 7, after V lost 5 bases and J lost 3 bases. This CDR3 spans 14 amino acids. DNA for the CDR3: TGTGCCAGCAGTCCGGTAGCGGGTAGCTACGAGCAGTACTTC. Protein product: CASSPVAGSYEQYF.

This clonotype was seen repeatedly, ten times or more. The genes are TRBV25-1 and TRBJ1-1, with 7 bases lining up with TRBD1. The germline V gene encodes CDR1 MGHDK and CDR2 SYGVNS. This CDR3 comprises 11 residues. The CDR3 sequence: CAAGGRAEAFF. In DNA form, the CDR3 reads TGTGCGGCAGGGGGGAGAGCTGAAGCTTTCTTT.

This clonotype was seen a handful of times. The chain links TRBV28 to TRBJ1-1; D is undetermined. Germline V gene lookup returns CDR1 MDHEN and CDR2 SYDVKM. The CDR3 is 12 residues long. The V end was cut by 7 bases, the J end by 1 base, with 7 bases between. Here the CDR3 DNA reads TGTGCCAGCACAACTCGGAACACTGAAGCTTTCTTT. This gives the protein CASTTRNTEAFF.

Only a few counts were recorded for this clonotype. The chain joins TRBV11-2 to TRBJ1-1; D is ambiguous. V lost 2 bases and J 0 bases, leaving 16 bases between the germline ends. From germline, CDR1 is SGHAT and CDR2 FQNNGV. This CDR3 is 17 amino acids long. In nucleotides, the CDR3 is TGTGCCAGCAGCTTACTGGGTTGGGGTAGTATGAACACTGAAGCTTTCTTT. It encodes CASSLLGWGSMNTEAFF.

Ten or more counts support this clonotype. The rearrangement uses TRBV29-1 and TRBJ2-7, with a possible D match to TRBD1 (5 bases). The CDR3 extends over 13 amino acids. Per the germline V gene, CDR1 is SQVTM and CDR2 is ANQGSEA. V was pared by 1 base and J by 0 bases, with 7 bases between. CDR3 DNA: TGCAGCGTTGAAGTCGACAGCTCCTACGAGCAGTACTTC. Encoded protein: CSVEVDSSYEQYF.

This clonotype was observed at least ten times. The chain recombines TRBV20-1 with TRBJ2-7; TRBD1 matches 7 bases. V gave up 5 bases and J gave up 5 bases; unmatched junction bases: 15. Germline CDR1 and CDR2: DFQATT and SNEGSKA (reference sequence). There are 15 residues in the CDR3. CDR3 residues: CSAPRLQNRGHEQYF. The CDR3 DNA is TGCAGTGCTCCGAGACTGCAAAACAGGGGCCACGAGCAGTACTTC.

The rearrangement uses TRBV12-3 or TRBV12-4 and TRBJ1-6, with unresolved D. The CDR3 covers 15 residues. The V and J ends lost 3 bases and 6 bases respectively, with 12 bases between them. As DNA, the CDR3 is TGTGCCAGCAGTTTCTGGGGAATGGGTAATTCACCCCTCCACTTT. It translates to CASSFWGMGNSPLHF.

This clonotype was detected ten times or more. The rearrangement links TRBV6-5 to TRBJ1-1, with TRBD1 identical over 7 bases. The ends lost 4 bases at V and 3 bases at J; junction bases unmatched: 5. The CDR3 has 14 amino acids. Germline lookup yields CDR1 MNHEY and CDR2 SVGAGI. The CDR3, as DNA: TGTGCCAGCAGTTCCCTGGGACAGCACACTGAAGCTTTCTTT. Residues: CASSSLGQHTEAFF.

The chain links TRBV6-1 to TRBJ1-2; tentative D call: TRBD1 (5 bases). Germline values: CDR1 MNHNS, CDR2 SASEGT. The CDR3 has 14 residues. Trimming removed 6 bases at V and 3 bases at J, with 14 bases between. DNA for the CDR3: TGTGCCAGCAGAGACGAGGGGAGTCACTATGGCTACACCTTC. Protein: CASRDEGSHYGYTF.